The 26 T cell receptor beta chains below were found in one sample sequenced in a study of blood T cell repertoires in COVID-19. Here immunoSEQ multiplex PCR was the method, and the copy in TCRdb shows in-frame clones only, minus some. The data show more than 95,000 clones, more than 75% seen once. The sample comprised peripheral blood. Receptors were obtained from a man between 60 and 75 years old with acute or convalescent COVID-19.

This sequence joins TRBV28 and TRBJ1-2, with TRBD1 as a possible D gene (5 bases). Trimming removed 5 bases from V and 4 bases from J, with 14 bases in between. CDR3 length: 14 amino acids. In germline, CDR1 is MDHEN, CDR2 SYDVKM. The chain's CDR3 is CASSPRGRGYGYTF. Here the CDR3 DNA reads TGTGCCAGCAGTCCCCGTGGGAGGGGCTATGGCTACACCTTC.

The chain uses TRBV5-1 and TRBJ1-1, with D possibly matching TRBD1 (6 bases). Looked up from germline, CDR1 is SGHRS and CDR2 is YFSETQ. Trimming stripped 4 bases from V and 6 bases from J, with 16 bases between. This CDR3 is 14 amino acids long. CDR3 bases: TGCGCCAGCAGCCCCGCCACAGAGGGGGCTGAAGCTTTCTTT. Its protein product is CASSPATEGAEAFF.

This chain uses TRBV2 with TRBJ2-1, with 10 bases aligning to TRBD2. Germline-derived CDR1 and CDR2 are SNHLY and FYNNEI. The CDR3 has 18 amino acids. V lost 6 bases to trimming and J lost 8 bases; unmatched junction nucleotides: 19. The CDR3: CASSRKSLASGSRDEQFF. The CDR3 DNA follows: TGTGCCAGCAGCCGAAAGTCTTTGGCTAGCGGGAGCAGGGATGAGCAGTTCTTC.

The chain couples TRBV5-1 to TRBJ1-1; TRBD1 matches at 9 bases. J lost 7 bases, V lost 2 bases, and 12 bases had no gene match. CDR1 is SGHRS, CDR2 YFSETQ, per germline. The CDR3 has 16 amino acids. The CDR3 spells CASSLFGQGSLSEAFF. The CDR3 DNA sequence: TGCGCCAGCAGCTTATTTGGACAGGGGTCGCTCAGTGAAGCTTTCTTT.

The chain recombines TRBV29-1 with TRBJ1-1, with 8 bases lining up with TRBD1. CDR3 length: 13 amino acids. V trimming: 6 bases; J trimming: 4 bases; junction bases outside the gene matches: 7. Germline values: CDR1 SQVTM, CDR2 ANQGSEA. The CDR3 loop is CSVPSDRVTEAFF. CDR3 in DNA: TGCAGCGTCCCCTCGGACAGGGTCACTGAAGCTTTCTTT.

In this sample, this clone turned up a few times. In nucleotides, the CDR3 is TGTGCCAGCAGCCTCGGACTAGGGAATGAGCAGTTCTTC. Protein: CASSLGLGNEQFF. This chain joins TRBV4-2 and TRBJ2-1; the match to TRBD2 covers 7 bases. Germline-derived CDR1 and CDR2 are LGHNA and YNFKEQ. The length of the CDR3 is 13 residues. Trimming took 4 bases from V and 7 from J; bases not matched to a gene: 4.

V usage is TRBV7-9 and J usage is TRBJ2-2; TRBD1 is a possible D gene (6 bases). The CDR3 covers 13 residues. Trimming left V 8 bases short and J 6 bases short, with 13 bases between. The germline CDR1 and CDR2 sequences are SEHNR and FQNEAQ (reference sequence). CDR3 sequence: CASSSRGAGELFF. Written as DNA, the CDR3 is TGTGCCAGCTCCAGCAGGGGAGCCGGGGAGCTGTTTTTT.

This clone has a handful of counts. This sequence joins TRBV7-9 and TRBJ1-2; the D gene is possibly TRBD1 (5 bases). Deletions cut 4 bases from V and 4 bases from J, with 10 bases between. The CDR3 totals 13 residues. The germline V gene encodes CDR1 SEHNR and CDR2 FQNEAQ (reference sequence). The CDR3 sequence: CASSSLGGYGYTF. The CDR3 bases are TGTGCCAGCAGCTCGTTGGGGGGCTATGGCTACACCTTC. The full variable domain, with the rest looked up from reference TRBV7-9 and TRBJ1-2, is DTGVSQNPRHKITKRGQNVTFRCDPISEHNRLYWYRQTLGQGPEFLTYFQNEAQLEKSRLLSDRFSAERPKGSFSTLEIQRTEQGDSAMYLCASSSLGGYGYTFGSGTRLTVV.

This chain joins TRBV29-1 and TRBJ2-7, with a tentative D call TRBD1 (5 bases). CDR3 length equals 12 residues. V was clipped by 7 bases and J by 2 bases, with 12 bases between them. Germline V CDR1 and CDR2: SQVTM, ANQGSEA. In DNA form, the CDR3 reads TGCAGCGCGATAGGGGATACCTACGAGCAGTACGTC. It specifies CSAIGDTYEQYV.

This clone appeared once. The chain recombines TRBV9 with TRBJ2-5, with unresolved D. Trimming took 2 bases from V and 5 from J, leaving 10 bases between them. The CDR3 has 13 amino acids. From germline, CDR1 is SGDLS and CDR2 YYNGEE. This chain's CDR3 is CASSVSGRETQYF. CDR3 sequence (DNA): TGTGCCAGCAGCGTTTCTGGTCGGGAGACCCAGTACTTC.

The CDR3 nucleotides are TGCGCCAGCAGCCAAGAAAGTACCAGGACAGATACGCAGTATTTT. Its translation: CASSQESTRTDTQYF. The chain uses TRBV4-1 and TRBJ2-3; unclear D gene. The germline V gene has CDR1 MGHRA and CDR2 YSYEKL. V dropped 0 bases and J dropped 3 bases, with 10 bases sitting between them. The length of the CDR3 is 15 residues.

This clone was recorded once. This chain uses TRBV6-6 with TRBJ1-2, with 11 bases identical to TRBD1. V trimming: 6 bases; J trimming: 6 bases; junction bases outside the gene matches: 12. The germline CDR1 and CDR2 sequences are MNHNY and SVGAGI (reference sequence). This CDR3 comprises 16 residues. CDR3: CASRTGTGGRWNGYTF. In nucleotides, the CDR3 is TGTGCCAGCAGAACCGGGACAGGGGGGCGTTGGAATGGCTACACCTTC.

The V gene is TRBV7-6, the J gene TRBJ2-3; 12 bases are a match to TRBD2. From germline, CDR1 is SGHVS and CDR2 FNYEAQ. This CDR3 is 19 amino acids long. J was trimmed by 3 bases and V by 1 base; bases with no gene match: 11. The CDR3 DNA reads as TGTGCCAGCAGCTTAGGGGACAGCGACCTAGCGGGAGGGACAGATACGCAGTATTTT. Its protein is CASSLGDSDLAGGTDTQYF.

In the case of this clone: Its ends do not fully match the called genes, so a read error is possible. The V call is TRBV12-3 or TRBV12-4, the J call TRBJ2-3; D gene ambiguous. CDR3 size: 11 residues. The CDR3 DNA reads TGTGTCAGCAGTAGGAGATTGGTGCAGTATTTT. Residues: CVSSRRLVQYF.

In its sample, this clone was seen once. This chain joins TRBV9 and TRBJ2-5; 7 nucleotides align to TRBD2. Trimming at V came to 4 bases and at J to 5 bases, leaving 8 bases not matched to a gene. This CDR3 spans 14 amino acids. CDR1 and CDR2 from the germline V gene are SGDLS and YYNGEE. The CDR3, as DNA: TGTGCCAGCAGCCCCATCGTGGGGGGGGAGACCCAGTACTTC. The encoded protein is CASSPIVGGETQYF.

This clone was found a few times. The V and J genes are TRBV3-1 (or the pseudogene TRBV3-2) and TRBJ2-7, with 9 positions matching TRBD2. Looked up from germline, CDR1 is LGHDT and CDR2 is YNNKEL (reference sequence). The trim removed 5 bases at V and 3 bases at J, leaving 5 bases unmatched. CDR3 length: 14 residues. This CDR3 is CASSKGTSRYEQYF. The DNA of the CDR3 is TGTGCCAGCAGCAAAGGGACTAGCCGCTACGAGCAGTACTTC.

V gene TRBV28 combines with J gene TRBJ1-5; a weak D match, TRBD1 (6 bases). This CDR3 contains 15 residues. Trimming removed 6 bases at V and 5 bases at J, with 17 bases between. Per germline, CDR1 MDHEN and CDR2 SYDVKM. Here the CDR3 reads CASSTPQGLDQPQHF. Here the CDR3 DNA reads TGTGCCAGCAGCACCCCCCAGGGGTTGGATCAGCCCCAGCATTTT. Full variable domain (missing parts from reference TRBV28 and TRBJ1-5): DVKVTQSSRYLVKRTGEKVFLECVQDMDHENMFWYRQDPGLGLRLIYFSYDVKMKEKGDIPEGYSVSREKKERFSLILESASTNQTSMYLCASSTPQGLDQPQHFGDGTRLSIL.

CDR3 DNA: TGCGCCAGCTTCCGGGGCGAGGAGGGAGATACGCAGTATTTT. It translates to CASFRGEEGDTQYF. The chain joins TRBV5-1 to TRBJ2-3, with D perhaps matching TRBD2 (6 bases). The CDR3 has 14 residues. Trimming left V 7 bases short and J 5 bases short, with 17 bases between. Germline loops: CDR1 SGHRS, CDR2 YFSETQ.

This clone was detected a few times. Mismatch with germline at one junction end may stem from a read error. The chain links TRBV7-9 to TRBJ1-3; TRBD1 might be the D (6 bases). Germline V gives CDR1 SEHNR, CDR2 FQNEAQ (reference sequence). The CDR3 is 15 amino acids. CDR3 bases: TGTGCCAGCAGCTTAGTGGCAGGGGTTGGAAAAACCATATATTTT. The encoded protein is CASSLVAGVGKTIYF.

The chain links TRBV4-2 to TRBJ2-1, with 8 bases identical to TRBD2. The CDR3 spans 17 residues. J lost 5 bases, V lost 6 bases, and 15 bases had no gene match. The germline V gene encodes CDR1 LGHNA and CDR2 YNFKEQ. This CDR3 reads CASSPRGAGAGDNEQFF. The CDR3 DNA follows: TGTGCCAGCAGTCCTAGGGGAGCGGGAGCTGGGGACAATGAGCAGTTCTTC.

The DNA for the CDR3 is TGTGCCAGCAGTTTGGAAGCTAGCGGGAGACACGAGCAGTACTTC. It translates to CASSLEASGRHEQYF. The rearrangement uses TRBV6-5 and TRBJ2-7; TRBD2 agrees at 10 bases. V shed 4 bases, J shed 5 bases, and the junction held 8 bases outside the gene matches. The CDR3 is 15 residues long. The germline V gene has CDR1 MNHEY and CDR2 SVGAGI.

The rearrangement joins TRBV6-6 to TRBJ2-2; tentatively, D is TRBD1 (7 bases). Trimming cost V 8 bases and J 0 bases, with 10 bases left between them. The CDR3 extends over 14 amino acids. The germline gives CDR1 MNHNY, CDR2 SVGAGI (reference sequence). The CDR3 protein is CASGGTANTGELFF. In DNA form, the CDR3 reads TGTGCCAGCGGGGGGACAGCGAACACCGGGGAGCTGTTTTTT.

The genes are TRBV6-2 or TRBV6-3 and TRBJ1-3; no reliable D call. Trimming cost V 5 bases and J 0 bases, with 11 bases left between them. This CDR3 contains 15 residues. Per the germline V gene, CDR1 is MNHEY and CDR2 is SVGEGT. CDR3 DNA sequence: TGTGCCAGCAGTGGAGGCTCCTACTCTGGAAACACCATATATTTT. Protein: CASSGGSYSGNTIYF.

This rearrangement joins TRBV10-3 to TRBJ1-2; 7 bases match TRBD1. The CDR3 is 14 amino acids. V was clipped by 6 bases and J by 4 bases; unmatched bases: 8. Germline-derived CDR1 and CDR2 are ENHRY and SYGVKD. CDR3 region: CAIRHGQDLYGYTF. The CDR3 DNA is TGTGCCATCAGACACGGACAGGACCTCTATGGCTACACCTTC.

The rearrangement joins TRBV6-6 to TRBJ1-6; D possibly corresponds to TRBD1 (6 bases). V gave up 6 bases and J gave up 4 bases, with 13 bases separating them. This CDR3 has 15 amino acids. CDR1 and CDR2 (germline): MNHNY, SVGAGI (reference sequence). The CDR3 is CASRMDSAYNSPLHF. CDR3 coding DNA: TGTGCCAGCAGAATGGACAGCGCTTATAATTCACCCCTCCACTTT.

The chain uses TRBV6-2 or TRBV6-3 and TRBJ1-1; 10 bases are shared with TRBD1. Germline V gives CDR1 MNHEY, CDR2 SVGEGT. The V gene end was trimmed by 6 bases and the J gene end by 1 base; junction bases not matched to a gene: 8. CDR3 size: 16 residues. CDR3 nucleotide sequence: TGTGCCAGCAGCCACGGGGGACAGGGGAGGAACACTGAAGCTTTCTTT. It yields the protein CASSHGGQGRNTEAFF.